This T cell receptor beta chain was recovered during a study of response to subunit inactivated influenza vaccine. One entry per CDR3 protein, called by TCRdb with MiXCR from the RT-PCR reads. Among approximately 500,000 distinct CDR3 sequences listed, 14% were seen once. From germline, CDR1 is LGHNA and CDR2 YNFKEQ. The CDR3 runs 18 residues. The V and J ends lost 0 bases and 4 bases, in that order; junction bases with no gene match: 9. The V gene is TRBV4-2, the J gene TRBJ2-3; 11 nucleotides align to TRBD2. This TCR came from a middle-aged man who received an inactivated influenza vaccine. The sample in question was PBMCs from blood, obtained about 11 days after vaccination. The CDR3 nucleotides read TGTGCCAGCAGCCAAGATTTTGCCGGACTAGCGGGCGCAGATACGCAGTATTTT. This codes for CASSQDFAGLAGADTQYF.